This is a list of T cell receptor beta chains from one sample in a study of blood T cells in healthy people across ages. TCRdb reprocessed the 5' RACE reads via MiXCR and lists one record per CDR3 protein. The sample holds about 1.5 million distinct CDR3 sequences, around 39% seen once. Sample: blood. The source of these receptors is a woman aged 18-29 years in good health. The CDR3 runs from the conserved cysteine through the conserved F or W. D genes are given only for firm matches. The size entry is marked missing in some rows and otherwise reads once, few, many or a size class.

j_call: TRBJ2-1; d_call: TRBD2; v_call: TRBV6-1; clone_size: few; cdr3_nt: TGTGCCAGCATCCTGGGACTAGCGGGAGATTACAATGAGCAGTTCTTC; cdr3_aa: CASILGLAGDYNEQFF
j_call: TRBJ2-2; d_call: TRBD2; v_call: TRBV29-1; clone_size: few; cdr3_nt: TGCAGCGTTGAAGATCCGGCTAGCGGGAGGCCAAAACCCGGGGAGCTGTTTTTT; cdr3_aa: CSVEDPASGRPKPGELFF
j_call: TRBJ2-3; d_call: -; v_call: TRBV10-3; clone_size: many; cdr3_nt: TGTGCCATCAGTGAGTCGGCGGCAGGACATACGCAGTATTTT; cdr3_aa: CAISESAAGHTQYF
j_call: TRBJ2-5; d_call: -; v_call: TRBV7-9; clone_size: -; cdr3_nt: TGTGCCAGCAGCTCTAGTATACGAATCCCCCAAGAGACCCAGTACTTC; cdr3_aa: CASSSSIRIPQETQYF
j_call: TRBJ2-4; d_call: -; v_call: TRBV12-5; clone_size: -; cdr3_nt: TGTGCTAGTGGACTCGGCCGGGGTGAGCAGTACTTC; cdr3_aa: CASGLGRGEQYF
j_call: TRBJ1-2; d_call: TRBD1; v_call: TRBV7-6; clone_size: many; cdr3_nt: TGTGCCAGCAGCTTAGACGGGACAGCATATGGCTACACCTTC; cdr3_aa: CASSLDGTAYGYTF
j_call: TRBJ2-7; d_call: TRBD2; v_call: TRBV5-5; clone_size: -; cdr3_nt: TGTGCCAGCAGCTTCGCTCCTAGCGGGAGGGCCGGGGCCTACGAGCAGTACTTC; cdr3_aa: CASSFAPSGRAGAYEQYF
j_call: TRBJ2-1; d_call: -; v_call: TRBV29-1; clone_size: -; cdr3_nt: TGCGGCGTTGCAGCCGGCCAGGGCTATGAGCAGTTCTTC; cdr3_aa: CGVAAGQGYEQFF
j_call: TRBJ2-1; d_call: TRBD2; v_call: TRBV5-1; clone_size: -; cdr3_nt: TGCGCCAGCAGCGGGGGGTCTAGCGGGCTTTCCTACAATGAGCAGTTCTTC; cdr3_aa: CASSGGSSGLSYNEQFF
j_call: TRBJ2-5; d_call: -; v_call: TRBV21-1; clone_size: few; cdr3_nt: TGTGCCAGCATCGCGATCGGGAGGGAGCGTATCCAGTACTTC; cdr3_aa: CASIAIGRERIQYF
j_call: TRBJ2-7; d_call: -; v_call: TRBV6-6; clone_size: -; cdr3_nt: TGTGCCAGCACTCCCCTAGACACCAGCTCCTACGAGCAGTACTTC; cdr3_aa: CASTPLDTSSYEQYF
j_call: TRBJ2-7; d_call: -; v_call: TRBV4-1; clone_size: few; cdr3_nt: TGCGCCAGCAGCCAAGGCAAGGGGCTCCCCTACGAGCAGTACTTC; cdr3_aa: CASSQGKGLPYEQYF
j_call: TRBJ2-4; d_call: -; v_call: TRBV20-1; clone_size: -; cdr3_nt: TGCAGTGCTAGCGGTGGGAGGTTCCTCGGGGAGCAGTACTTC; cdr3_aa: CSASGGRFLGEQYF
j_call: TRBJ2-1; d_call: TRBD1; v_call: TRBV2; clone_size: few; cdr3_nt: TGTGCCAGCAGGAGGGGACAGTTGGGTGAGCAGTTCTTC; cdr3_aa: CASRRGQLGEQFF
j_call: TRBJ2-1; d_call: TRBD2; v_call: TRBV6-5; clone_size: -; cdr3_nt: TGTGCCAGCAGTTACACTAGCGGGCCCCCCTACAATGAGCAGTTCTTC; cdr3_aa: CASSYTSGPPYNEQFF
j_call: TRBJ2-1; d_call: TRBD1; v_call: TRBV19; clone_size: once; cdr3_nt: TGTGCCAGCGACACCTCAGGGGGTTCCTACAATGAGCAGTTCTTC; cdr3_aa: CASDTSGGSYNEQFF
j_call: TRBJ2-1; d_call: -; v_call: TRBV5-1; clone_size: few; cdr3_nt: TGCGCCAGCAGCTTGGGGGCAGGCCCCAATGAGCAGTTCTTC; cdr3_aa: CASSLGAGPNEQFF
j_call: TRBJ2-5; d_call: TRBD2; v_call: TRBV14; clone_size: -; cdr3_nt: TGTGCCAGCAGCCACCGACTAGCGGGTGAAGTCTTTGGGGAGACCCAGTACTTC; cdr3_aa: CASSHRLAGEVFGETQYF
j_call: TRBJ1-5; d_call: TRBD1; v_call: TRBV7-2; clone_size: -; cdr3_nt: TGTGCCAGCAGCCCCCAGACAGGGGGCATGGGACAGCCCCAGCATTTT; cdr3_aa: CASSPQTGGMGQPQHF
j_call: TRBJ2-5; d_call: -; v_call: TRBV27; clone_size: few; cdr3_nt: TGTGCCAGCCGCGCCGTTGGGGTCCGGGGACCCCAGTACTTC; cdr3_aa: CASRAVGVRGPQYF
j_call: TRBJ2-1; d_call: -; v_call: TRBV3-1; clone_size: -; cdr3_nt: TGTGCCAGCAGCCAAGAGGTCCCGGGTTATGAGCAGTTCTTC; cdr3_aa: CASSQEVPGYEQFF
j_call: TRBJ2-7; d_call: TRBD1; v_call: TRBV7-9; clone_size: -; cdr3_nt: TGTGCCAGCAGCCCCCCACAGGGGGAAAGCTACTACGAGCAGTACTTC; cdr3_aa: CASSPPQGESYYEQYF
j_call: TRBJ2-2; d_call: -; v_call: TRBV24-1; clone_size: -; cdr3_nt: TGTGCCACCGCGGCGGGAAACACCGGGGAGCTGTTTTTT; cdr3_aa: CATAAGNTGELFF
j_call: TRBJ2-7; d_call: TRBD2; v_call: TRBV10-3; clone_size: few; cdr3_nt: TGTGCCATCCCCAAGCGGGAGGCTCGGTACGAGCAGTACTTC; cdr3_aa: CAIPKREARYEQYF
j_call: TRBJ2-3; d_call: -; v_call: TRBV6-2/TRBV6-3; clone_size: -; cdr3_nt: TGTGCCAGCAGTTATCGAAGGCAAGATACGCAGTATTTT; cdr3_aa: CASSYRRQDTQYF
j_call: TRBJ2-1; d_call: TRBD2; v_call: TRBV3-1; clone_size: -; cdr3_nt: TGTGCCAGCATCCCTGGGGGGGCCTACAATGAGCAGTTCTTC; cdr3_aa: CASIPGGAYNEQFF
j_call: TRBJ2-7; d_call: -; v_call: TRBV5-1; clone_size: few; cdr3_nt: TGCGCCAGCAGCGGACGGGACGCCGGTGGTCCCTACGAGCAGTACTTC; cdr3_aa: CASSGRDAGGPYEQYF
j_call: TRBJ1-5; d_call: -; v_call: TRBV7-3; clone_size: -; cdr3_nt: TGTGCCAGCAGATCGGGTCACTGGACAGATCAGCCCCAGCATTTT; cdr3_aa: CASRSGHWTDQPQHF
j_call: TRBJ1-1; d_call: -; v_call: TRBV2; clone_size: -; cdr3_nt: TGTGCCAGCAGAATCCGGCAGGGCACTGAAGCTTTCTTT; cdr3_aa: CASRIRQGTEAFF
j_call: TRBJ2-2; d_call: -; v_call: TRBV28; clone_size: -; cdr3_nt: TGTGCCAGCAGTTTTTTGGGGGGCTCTTCCCGTGAGCTGTTTTTT; cdr3_aa: CASSFLGGSSRELFF
j_call: TRBJ2-2; d_call: TRBD2; v_call: TRBV4-1; clone_size: -; cdr3_nt: TGCGTCAGCAGCCAGGGCGGCCTCGGGACTATAGACCCCGGGGAGCTGTTTTTT; cdr3_aa: CVSSQGGLGTIDPGELFF
j_call: TRBJ1-1; d_call: -; v_call: TRBV6-5; clone_size: -; cdr3_nt: TGTGCCAGCAGTTACAGTCAGTCGGGCAGGGAAACTTTCTTT; cdr3_aa: CASSYSQSGRETFF
j_call: TRBJ2-7; d_call: -; v_call: TRBV3-1; clone_size: few; cdr3_nt: TGTGCCACGGCGCAGGGACCCTACAATGAGCAGTACTTC; cdr3_aa: CATAQGPYNEQYF
j_call: TRBJ2-7; d_call: TRBD1; v_call: TRBV29-1; clone_size: -; cdr3_nt: TGCAGCGTTCACCCGACAGGGGCCTTCTCGGACGAGCGGTACTTC; cdr3_aa: CSVHPTGAFSDERYF
j_call: TRBJ2-7; d_call: -; v_call: TRBV6-5; clone_size: -; cdr3_nt: TGTGCCAGCGGGGAGGGGGGCGGAAGGATCGACGAGCAGTACTTC; cdr3_aa: CASGEGGGRIDEQYF
j_call: TRBJ1-4; d_call: -; v_call: TRBV10-2; clone_size: once; cdr3_nt: TGCGCCAGCAGCTCGAGTAGGGAAAGTGAAAAACTGTTTTTT; cdr3_aa: CASSSSRESEKLFF
j_call: TRBJ2-3; d_call: TRBD2; v_call: TRBV18; clone_size: -; cdr3_nt: TGTGCCAGCTCATCTAAAGGACTAGCGGGAGGCGCCTTAGATTCCTGGGGCACAGATACGCAGTATTTT; cdr3_aa: CASSSKGLAGGALDSWGTDTQYF
j_call: TRBJ2-5; d_call: TRBD1; v_call: TRBV12-3/TRBV12-4; clone_size: -; cdr3_nt: TGTGCCAGCAGTCCCGGACAGGGGAAGGGTTTTCGGTACTTC; cdr3_aa: CASSPGQGKGFRYF
j_call: TRBJ2-7; d_call: -; v_call: TRBV11-2; clone_size: -; cdr3_nt: TGTGCCAGCAGCGCACAAGCGGGTAGTTTTTTAAGGGAGCAGTACTTC; cdr3_aa: CASSAQAGSFLREQYF
j_call: TRBJ2-7; d_call: -; v_call: TRBV7-2; clone_size: -; cdr3_nt: TGTGCCAGCAGCTTGGGCCCCCTTGCGGCAACCCCTCGGGAGCAGTACTTC; cdr3_aa: CASSLGPLAATPREQYF
j_call: TRBJ1-5; d_call: TRBD1; v_call: TRBV10-3; clone_size: -; cdr3_nt: TGTGCCATCAGCCGGGACAGGGGGCTGGATCAGCCCCAGCATTTT; cdr3_aa: CAISRDRGLDQPQHF
j_call: TRBJ1-3; d_call: TRBD1; v_call: TRBV7-8; clone_size: once; cdr3_nt: TGTGCCAGCAGCTCCCGGGACAGAGACTCTGGAAACACCATATATTTT; cdr3_aa: CASSSRDRDSGNTIYF
j_call: TRBJ2-3; d_call: -; v_call: TRBV4-1; clone_size: -; cdr3_nt: TGCGCCAGCAGCCAGGAACCCTTCCAGGGGACAGATACGCAGTATTTT; cdr3_aa: CASSQEPFQGTDTQYF
j_call: TRBJ2-5; d_call: TRBD2; v_call: TRBV7-6; clone_size: -; cdr3_nt: TGTGCCAGCAGCTTAGTGCACCAACTAGCGGGGCAAGAGACCCAGTACTTC; cdr3_aa: CASSLVHQLAGQETQYF
j_call: TRBJ1-1; d_call: -; v_call: TRBV20-1; clone_size: -; cdr3_nt: TGCAGTGCTAGAGACAGGCTTAACACTGAAGCTTTCTTT; cdr3_aa: CSARDRLNTEAFF
j_call: TRBJ1-1; d_call: TRBD1; v_call: TRBV2; clone_size: -; cdr3_nt: TGTGCCAGCAGGGGGACAGGGAGCACTGAAGCTTTCTTT; cdr3_aa: CASRGTGSTEAFF
j_call: TRBJ1-4; d_call: -; v_call: TRBV14; clone_size: -; cdr3_nt: TGTGCCAGCAGCCAACGTAATGAAAAACTGTTTTTT; cdr3_aa: CASSQRNEKLFF
j_call: TRBJ1-5; d_call: -; v_call: TRBV12-3/TRBV12-4; clone_size: -; cdr3_nt: TGTGCCAGCAGTTTAGCGTCGGGGGAGGCTCAGCCCCAGCATTTT; cdr3_aa: CASSLASGEAQPQHF
j_call: TRBJ2-2; d_call: -; v_call: TRBV20-1; clone_size: few; cdr3_nt: TGCAGTGCTAGCCAGAACACCGGGGAGCTGTTTTTT; cdr3_aa: CSASQNTGELFF
j_call: TRBJ1-2; d_call: TRBD1; v_call: TRBV6-5; clone_size: -; cdr3_nt: TGTGCCAGCAGTGACGGACAGGGGGCAGACTATGGCTACACCTTC; cdr3_aa: CASSDGQGADYGYTF
j_call: TRBJ1-3; d_call: -; v_call: TRBV25-1; clone_size: few; cdr3_nt: TGTGCCAGCAGTGAATCAACCCCAAAAGCTGGAAACACCATATATTTT; cdr3_aa: CASSESTPKAGNTIYF
j_call: TRBJ2-5; d_call: TRBD2; v_call: TRBV15; clone_size: -; cdr3_nt: TGTGCCACCAGACCCGGGACTAGCGGGGGGGATTTTTTCTACAATGAGCAGTACTTC; cdr3_aa: CATRPGTSGGDFFYNEQYF